This T cell receptor (beta chain) was documented in a study of identical twins. Template switching, a step in the protocol, added a universal primer site, and cDNA carried unique molecular identifiers. TCRdb analysed the 5' RACE reads with MiXCR anew, one entry per CDR3 protein. There are some 500,000 distinct CDR3 sequences in the sample; 12% to 15% occur only once, and 0.4% to 0.55% lies in the top ten. Points on this clonotype: The target antigen is unknown.

Germline CDR1 reads DFQATT; CDR2 reads SNEGSKA (reference sequence). V lost 0 bases to trimming and J lost 3 bases, with 14 bases between them. This CDR3 region has 16 residues. General study results and limits: Within cord blood, abundant beta clonotypes carried fewer insertions, but memory repertoires showed no such trend.

The sample also formed part of further work on yellow fever vaccine responses in identical twins.

The sequence was collected from a woman under 30 in good health. V is TRBV20-1 and J is TRBJ2-2, with D maybe TRBD1 (7 bases). Sequencing used CD4+ T cells sorted from blood. For the CDR3, the DNA is TGCAGTGCTAGAGATATGGAGGGGGCGGACACCGGGGAGCTGTTTTTT. Protein sequence: CSARDMEGADTGELFF.